Included here is one TCR beta chain sequence, with context. This clonotype was seen a handful of times. There is no known antigen for this receptor. Per-base quality was not reported, and no clone a single base away is much larger than it. Library generation was performed with PCR. Data came from an Illumina HiSeq 2500. Unique molecular identifiers were incorporated into TCR beta cDNA libraries to reduce PCR and sequencing biases. Per 1 to 10 million input T cells, some 500,000 cDNA molecules were obtained, such that each molecule approximated one T cell. Patient libraries were prepared and sequenced with the same protocol used for the earlier healthy control dataset. Within a given batch, samples were prepared together, multiplexed and sequenced on the same HiSeq lane. The study's processing was this. Raw barcoded reads were processed with MIGEC, and single-read molecular identifier groups were discarded before consensus assembly and CDR3 extraction. Clonotype tables were post-analysed with VDJtools, and diversity was normalized by down-sampling all datasets to the smallest sample size. In repertoire overlap clustering, CDR3 amino acid sequences, but not nucleotide sequences, were matched to correct batch-related cross-sample contamination. Starting from the raw public reads, TCRdb applied fastp trimming at Q25, assembled clones with MiXCR and retained in-frame beta chains. Each CDR3 protein gets just one entry, which takes the most common genes and DNA from the rows behind it. TCRdb, not the original authors, processed these V and J calls. The sample table contains 750,000 to 950,000 distinct CDR3 sequences; only one count was recorded for roughly half of them. Together, the top ten hold under 6% of the sample.

These data belong to a study of post-analysis software for immune sequencing data (dated by TCRdb to between 2014 and 2017). About the investigation overall: Relapsing-remitting, secondary progressive and progressive-relapsing multiple sclerosis were recorded as disease courses, and subtype annotation was lacking for some patients. Patient repertoires were compared against around twelve previously published healthy control repertoires from donors aged about 6 to 28 years. A subset of samples was prepared in parallel using single-end sample barcoding, then pooled and co-amplified after Illumina adapter ligation. Study-wide conclusions, independent of this receptor: Direct clustering with F measure revealed strong co-clustering of samples prepared in the same batch, which led to a batch-effect correction. A handful of TRBV segments, including TRBV5-6, TRBV5-1 and TRBV20-1, were significantly more frequent in patients than controls. Compared with controls, multiple sclerosis patients had significantly lower normalized Chao1 diversity, a finding suggesting substantial peripheral T-cell clonal expansion. The control group was slightly older than the multiple sclerosis patient group.

TCR beta repertoires were profiled from peripheral blood of over 10 young patients with multiple sclerosis to demonstrate the VDJtools post-analysis software. The multiple sclerosis patients were children and adolescents between roughly 6 and 16 years of age. CDR1 and CDR2 are drawn from the germline V gene: SGHAT, FQNNGV. V lost 2 bases and J lost 5 bases, and the count of bases not matched to a germline gene is 7. Taken from cysteine to phenylalanine, the CDR3 has 15 residues. This entry keeps only the CDR3 DNA: 45 bases, framed from base 1. The source of this sequence is a girl aged 5-17 years with multiple sclerosis. This chain is built from TRBV11-2 and TRBJ2-3, with 7 bases aligning to TRBD2. The sample comprised blood. The encoded CDR3 is CASSLRGSPRDTQYF. The bases read TGTGCCAGCAGCTTACGCGGGAGCCCTCGAGATACGCAGTATTTT.